This TCR beta chain was sequenced during a study of cytomegalovirus exposure and HLA in healthy donors. Regarding the study as a whole: There were a few CMV-associated chains whose specificity for CMV antigens was confirmed in vitro. In a later analysis, common viral pathogens appeared linked to several of the most significant clusters.

Germline V CDR1 and CDR2: MNHEY, SVGAGI. The CDR3 spans 15 residues. Unmatched junction bases numbered 5, after V lost 0 bases and J lost 5 bases. 60 Vbeta and 13 Jbeta primers were used in PCR. Libraries were prepared by immunoSEQ multiplex PCR; TCRdb keeps only in-frame clonotypes and omits some of them. This sample has about 200,000 clones, with about 81% found just once. Note on this clone: No antigen is known for it.

V is TRBV6-5 and J is TRBJ1-1; 8 nucleotides agree with TRBD1. Sequencing was performed on PBMCs. The receptor comes from a woman aged 35 to 49 in good health and CMV-seronegative. DNA for the CDR3: TGTGCCAGCAGTTACTCGATCACAGGGGGAACTGAAGCTTTCTTT. Translated: CASSYSITGGTEAFF.